Shown below are 23 T cell receptor beta chains from a single sample sequenced in a study of T cells after yellow fever vaccination. TCRdb re-derived calls from the 5' RACE reads in MiXCR, one entry per CDR3 protein. There are around 300,000 distinct CDR3 sequences in the sample; 4.1% occur only once, and around 24% lies in the top ten. The sequencing here drew on PBMCs, taken 5 days after the yellow fever booster vaccination. Receptors were obtained from a man between 18 and 29 years old who received the YFV17D yellow fever vaccine.

The chain has TRBV20-1 and TRBJ2-5; 9 bases line up with TRBD2. The CDR3 extends over 15 amino acids. Germline loops: CDR1 DFQATT, CDR2 SNEGSKA (reference sequence). CDR3 DNA sequence: TGCAGCCCCCAAGTGGCGGGGGGGGCAGGAGAGACCCAGTACTTC. This encodes CSPQVAGGAGETQYF.

V gene TRBV4-2 combines with J gene TRBJ2-3; possible D gene TRBD2, 5 bases. V shed 0 bases and J shed 4 bases, with 17 bases lying between them. This CDR3 region has 17 residues. Germline V gene lookup returns CDR1 LGHNA and CDR2 YNFKEQ. The CDR3 region has the DNA TGTGCCAGCAGCCAAGATTCCGGAATTGGAGGTGCAGATACGCAGTATTTT. Translated: CASSQDSGIGGADTQYF.

This clonotype was detected a few times. The chain couples TRBV7-8 to TRBJ2-7; D not certain. The ends were cut back, 5 bases at V and 3 bases at J, with 11 bases in the middle. The CDR3 runs 13 residues. CDR1 is SGHVS and CDR2 is FQNEAQ in the germline V gene. The CDR3 is CASSLHPGYEQYF. The CDR3 DNA sequence: TGTGCCAGCAGCCTTCACCCAGGCTACGAGCAGTACTTC. The whole variable domain, remainder taken from reference TRBV7-8 and TRBJ2-7, is GAGVSQSPRYKVAKRGQDVALRCDPISGHVSLFWYQQALGQGPEFLTYFQNEAQLDKSGLPSDRFFAERPEGSVSTLKIQRTQQEDSAVYLCASSLHPGYEQYFGPGTRLTVT.

This clonotype occurred a few times. This sequence joins TRBV7-2 and TRBJ2-3; D perhaps matches TRBD2 (6 bases). The V end was cut by 3 bases, the J end by 4 bases, with 11 bases between. CDR1 and CDR2 (germline): SGHTA, FQGNSA. This CDR3 spans 14 amino acids. CDR3 coding DNA: TGTGCCAGCAGCTTCGGGAGAAATTCAGATACGCAGTATTTT. This encodes CASSFGRNSDTQYF.

This clonotype was seen ten or more times. The rearrangement links TRBV25-1 to TRBJ2-7; D not certain. The CDR3 length is 12 residues. Trimming took 5 bases from V and 1 from J, leaving 6 bases between them. CDR1 and CDR2 (germline): MGHDK, SYGVNS. The CDR3 loop is CASSMDSYEQYF. The CDR3 DNA reads as TGTGCCAGCAGTATGGATTCCTACGAGCAGTACTTC.

This chain joins TRBV18 and TRBJ1-2, with 8 bases aligning to TRBD1. Trimming took 3 bases from V and 5 from J; bases not matched to a gene: 5. CDR1 KGHSH and CDR2 LQKENI come from the germline V gene. The CDR3 sequence is 14 residues long. In DNA, the CDR3 is TGTGCCAGCTCACCCGAGCGGGACAGGTATGGCTACACCTTC. Translated: CASSPERDRYGYTF.

This clonotype has more than one count but fewer than ten. The V gene is TRBV18, the J gene TRBJ2-2; a possible D gene is TRBD2 (5 bases). The CDR3 contains 17 residues. The germline V and J ends were trimmed by 2 bases and 5 bases, with 18 bases remaining between them. The germline CDR1 and CDR2 sequences are KGHSH and LQKENI. CDR3 residues: CASSPSNAGDRTGELFF. The CDR3 DNA is TGTGCCAGCTCACCATCGAATGCCGGGGATCGTACCGGGGAGCTGTTTTTT.

This clonotype was seen repeatedly, ten times or more. The J gene is TRBJ2-1, the V gene TRBV6-5; the D gene could be TRBD1 or TRBD2 (7 bases each). Germline V lookup: CDR1 MNHEY, CDR2 SVGAGI. V was trimmed by 5 bases and J by 3 bases, leaving 11 bases between them. The CDR3 sequence is 14 residues long. This CDR3 reads CASSLRGGYNEQFF. Written as DNA, the CDR3 is TGTGCCAGCAGTCTCAGGGGGGGCTACAATGAGCAGTTCTTC.

V is TRBV6-1 and J is TRBJ2-7; TRBD2 aligns across 10 bases. The CDR3 consists of 14 residues. Per the germline V gene, CDR1 is MNHNS and CDR2 is SASEGT. J gave up 3 bases and V 8 bases, and 7 bases lay outside the gene matches. The CDR3, as DNA: TGTGCCAGCGTATTAGCGGGGGGCCTCTACGAGCAGTACTTC. It specifies CASVLAGGLYEQYF.

This clonotype was counted only a few times. V usage is TRBV4-3 and J usage is TRBJ2-5; D assignment may be TRBD1 or TRBD2 (6 bases each). V shed 0 bases and J shed 5 bases, with 16 bases lying between them. Germline assignment: CDR1 LGHNA and CDR2 YSLEER. This CDR3 comprises 16 residues. The CDR3 coding sequence is TGCGCCAGCAGCCAAGATAGGAGGGGGTTCCTGGAGACCCAGTACTTC. Translated, it gives CASSQDRRGFLETQYF.

The gene calls are TRBV20-1 and TRBJ2-1; the D gene is possibly TRBD1 (5 bases). Trimming took 6 bases from V and 12 from J, leaving 27 bases between them. The germline CDR1 and CDR2 sequences are DFQATT and SNEGSKA (reference sequence). There are 15 residues in the CDR3. The DNA of the CDR3 is TGCAGTGCCACGTTTTTGTATGGCAGGGAAAAGTGGCAGTTCTTC. This sequence encodes CSATFLYGREKWQFF.

This clonotype has ten or more counts. The chain has TRBV7-8 and TRBJ1-6, with a possible D match to TRBD1 (5 bases). Germline values: CDR1 SGHVS, CDR2 FQNEAQ. Trimming shortened V by 4 bases and J by 10 bases, and 20 bases separated the two germline ends. The CDR3 consists of 16 residues. CDR3 residues: CASSSPRRGDGSPLHF. The CDR3 nucleotides read TGTGCCAGCAGCTCCCCCAGGAGAGGGGACGGATCACCCCTCCACTTT.

This clonotype has a handful of counts. J is TRBJ2-2 and V is TRBV5-4, with D possibly TRBD2 on 5 matching bases. V was cut by 0 bases and J by 7 bases, with 10 bases left in between. The CDR3 spans 14 residues. The V gene's germline CDR1 is SGHNT and CDR2 YYREEE (reference sequence). The CDR3 nucleotides read TGTGCCAGCAGCTTGGGCGGGTTTGGCGGGGAGCTGTTTTTT. It is translated as CASSLGGFGGELFF.

This clonotype was detected a few times. The chain has TRBV7-9 and TRBJ2-3; 10 bases line up with TRBD1. CDR1 SEHNR and CDR2 FQNEAQ come from the germline V gene (reference sequence). The CDR3 is 17 amino acids. Germline trimming cut 5 bases from V and 1 base from J; bases unmatched to any gene: 9. CDR3 nucleotides: TGTGCCAGCAGCGTACTCGGACAGGGGGTTGGCACAGATACGCAGTATTTT. Amino acids: CASSVLGQGVGTDTQYF.

The table lists this clonotype with a few counts. This sequence joins TRBV20-1 and TRBJ1-5; 8 bases map to TRBD1. Germline trimming cut 2 bases from V and 2 bases from J; bases unmatched to any gene: 8. CDR1 and CDR2 from the germline V gene are DFQATT and SNEGSKA (reference sequence). The CDR3 contains 16 residues. Here the CDR3 reads CSARIFPGQGNQPQHF. Written as DNA, the CDR3 is TGCAGTGCTAGAATATTCCCGGGACAGGGCAATCAGCCCCAGCATTTT.

The chain has TRBV5-6 and TRBJ1-1; tentative D call: TRBD1 (6 bases). The V gene lost 3 bases and the J gene lost 13 bases, with 19 bases spanning the gap. This CDR3 region has 13 residues. Germline lookup yields CDR1 SGHDT and CDR2 YYEEEE. The CDR3 here is CASSWGAGPPGFF. Here the CDR3 DNA reads TGTGCCAGCAGCTGGGGGGCAGGTCCTCCGGGTTTCTTT.

The rearrangement links TRBV20-1 to TRBJ1-5; perhaps TRBD1 as D (5 bases). CDR3 length: 14 amino acids. Deletions cut 2 bases from V and 4 bases from J, with 12 bases between. Germline V gene data show CDR1 as DFQATT and CDR2 as SNEGSKA (reference sequence). CDR3 sequence (DNA): TGCAGTGCTAGAATGGTACGGGGGAATCAGCCCCAGCATTTT. Translated: CSARMVRGNQPQHF.

This clonotype was recorded a few times. The chain is built from TRBV7-9 and TRBJ1-1, with D uncertain. Deletions cut 1 base from V and 4 bases from J, with 4 bases between. The CDR3 is 12 amino acids. CDR1 is SEHNR, CDR2 FQNEAQ, per germline (reference sequence). The CDR3 protein is CASSLGTTEAFF. For the CDR3, the DNA is TGTGCCAGCAGCTTAGGCACCACTGAAGCTTTCTTT.

This clonotype appeared many times. The rearrangement links TRBV7-9 to TRBJ2-3; TRBD2 aligns across 7 bases. Per the germline V gene, CDR1 is SEHNR and CDR2 is FQNEAQ (reference sequence). This CDR3 has 16 amino acids. V lost 0 bases to trimming and J lost 2 bases; unmatched junction nucleotides: 5. CDR3 loop: CASSLAAGANTDTQYF. The CDR3 nucleotides are TGTGCCAGCAGCTTAGCGGCGGGAGCGAACACAGATACGCAGTATTTT.

The genes are TRBV6-1 and TRBJ2-3, with 8 bases aligning to TRBD1. V lost 4 bases to trimming and J lost 2 bases; unmatched junction nucleotides: 5. The CDR3 extends over 15 amino acids. CDR1 and CDR2 from the germline V gene are MNHNS and SASEGT. The CDR3 loop reads CASSAPGQVTDTQYF. In DNA, the CDR3 is TGTGCCAGCAGTGCCCCGGGACAGGTCACAGATACGCAGTATTTT.

This clonotype was detected a few times. The chain is built from TRBV27 and TRBJ1-1, with D possibly being TRBD1 (6 bases). Germline V gene data show CDR1 as MNHEY and CDR2 as SMNVEV (reference sequence). V was trimmed by 6 bases and J by 0 bases, leaving 23 bases between them. The CDR3 runs to 18 residues. CDR3: CASSLRGPKNIMNTEAFF. In DNA form, the CDR3 reads TGTGCCAGCAGCCTCAGGGGCCCGAAAAACATTATGAACACTGAAGCTTTCTTT.

This chain joins TRBV11-2 and TRBJ2-5; D is possibly TRBD1 (7 bases). Germline-derived CDR1 and CDR2 are SGHAT and FQNNGV. Trimming shortened V by 8 bases and J by 4 bases, and 17 bases separated the two germline ends. This CDR3 spans 14 amino acids. The CDR3 bases are TGTGCCAGCGATGCGGGACAGAACGGAGAGACCCAGTACTTC. Protein: CASDAGQNGETQYF.

Many counts were recorded for this clonotype. The rearrangement joins TRBV5-1 to TRBJ2-7; the D call may be TRBD1 or TRBD2 (5 bases each). Trimming removed 0 bases at V and 2 bases at J, with 12 bases between. The length of the CDR3 is 15 residues. Germline V gene lookup returns CDR1 SGHRS and CDR2 YFSETQ. The CDR3 region is CASSLGGAWAYEQYF. The CDR3 nucleotides are TGCGCCAGCAGCTTGGGAGGGGCGTGGGCCTACGAGCAGTACTTC.